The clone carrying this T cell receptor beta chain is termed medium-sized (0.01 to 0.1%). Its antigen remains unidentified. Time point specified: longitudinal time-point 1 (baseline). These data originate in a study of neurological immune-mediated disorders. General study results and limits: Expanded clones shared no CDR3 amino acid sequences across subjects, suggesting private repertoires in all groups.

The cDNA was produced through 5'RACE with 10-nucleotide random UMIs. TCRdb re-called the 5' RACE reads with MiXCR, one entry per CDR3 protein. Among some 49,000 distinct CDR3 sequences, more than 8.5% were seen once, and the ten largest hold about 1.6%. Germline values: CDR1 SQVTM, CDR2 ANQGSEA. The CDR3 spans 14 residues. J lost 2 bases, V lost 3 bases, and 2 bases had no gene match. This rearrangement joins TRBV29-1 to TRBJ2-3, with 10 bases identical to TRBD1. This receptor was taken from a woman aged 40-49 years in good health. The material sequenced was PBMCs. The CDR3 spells CSVEGQGYTDTQYF. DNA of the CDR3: TGCAGCGTTGAGGGACAGGGGTACACAGATACGCAGTATTTT.